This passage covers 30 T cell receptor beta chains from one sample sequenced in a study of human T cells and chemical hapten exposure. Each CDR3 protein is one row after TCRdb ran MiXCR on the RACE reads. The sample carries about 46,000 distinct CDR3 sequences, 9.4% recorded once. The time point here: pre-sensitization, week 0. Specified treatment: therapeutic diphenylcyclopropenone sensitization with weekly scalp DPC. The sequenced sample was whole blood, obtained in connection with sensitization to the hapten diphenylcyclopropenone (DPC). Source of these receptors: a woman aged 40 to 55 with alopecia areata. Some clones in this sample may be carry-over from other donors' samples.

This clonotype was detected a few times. In DNA, the CDR3 is TGTGCCAGCAGTCTCGATGCCGGGGAGCTGTTTTTT. Protein product: CASSLDAGELFF. The V gene is TRBV12-3 or TRBV12-4, the J gene TRBJ2-2; D remains ambiguous. The CDR3 is made up of 12 amino acids. Trimming cost V 5 bases and J 6 bases, with 7 bases left between them.

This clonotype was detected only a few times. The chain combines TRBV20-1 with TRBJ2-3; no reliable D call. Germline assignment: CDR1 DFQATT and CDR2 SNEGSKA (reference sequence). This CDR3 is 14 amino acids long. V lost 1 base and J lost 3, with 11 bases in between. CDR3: CSARGLPPTDTQYF. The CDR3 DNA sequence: TGCAGTGCTAGAGGACTTCCACCGACAGATACGCAGTATTTT.

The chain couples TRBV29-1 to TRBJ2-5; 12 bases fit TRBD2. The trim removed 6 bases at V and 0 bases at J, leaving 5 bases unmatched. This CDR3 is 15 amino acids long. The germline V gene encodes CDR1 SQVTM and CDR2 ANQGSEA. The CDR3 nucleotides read TGCAGCGTCTCGACTAGCGGGGGATACCAAGAGACCCAGTACTTC. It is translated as CSVSTSGGYQETQYF.

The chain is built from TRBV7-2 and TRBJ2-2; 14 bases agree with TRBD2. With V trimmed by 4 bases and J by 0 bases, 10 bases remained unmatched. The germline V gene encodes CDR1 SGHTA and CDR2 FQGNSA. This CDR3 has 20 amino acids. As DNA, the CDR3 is TGTGCCAGCAGCTCATCCGGGACTAGCGGGGGCCTATCGAACACCGGGGAGCTGTTTTTT. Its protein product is CASSSSGTSGGLSNTGELFF.

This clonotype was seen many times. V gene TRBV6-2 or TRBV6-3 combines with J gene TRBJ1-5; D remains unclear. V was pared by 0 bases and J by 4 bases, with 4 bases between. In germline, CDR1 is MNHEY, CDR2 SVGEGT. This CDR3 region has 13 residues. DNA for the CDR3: TGTGCCAGCAGTTACTCTACTAATCAGCCCCAGCATTTT. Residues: CASSYSTNQPQHF.

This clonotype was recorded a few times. This chain's CDR3 is CASRPGRGLDTEAFF. The CDR3 DNA reads TGTGCCAGCAGACCGGGCCGTGGATTGGACACTGAAGCTTTCTTT. The chain employs TRBV6-1 and TRBJ1-1; D is unclear. The germline V and J ends were trimmed by 6 bases and 3 bases, with 17 bases remaining between them. Germline CDR1 and CDR2: MNHNS and SASEGT. The CDR3 runs 15 residues.

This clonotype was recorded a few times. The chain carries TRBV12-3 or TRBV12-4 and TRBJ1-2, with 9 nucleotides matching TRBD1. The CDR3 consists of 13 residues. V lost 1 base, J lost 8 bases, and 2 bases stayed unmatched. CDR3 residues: CASSLDRGRGYTF. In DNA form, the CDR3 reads TGTGCCAGCAGTTTAGACAGGGGGCGAGGCTACACCTTC.

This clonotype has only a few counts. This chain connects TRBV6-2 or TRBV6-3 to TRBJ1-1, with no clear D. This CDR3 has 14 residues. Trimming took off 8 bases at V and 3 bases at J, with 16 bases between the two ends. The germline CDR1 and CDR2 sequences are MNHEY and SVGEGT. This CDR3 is CASLSMVDYTEAFF. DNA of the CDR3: TGTGCCAGCCTATCTATGGTTGACTACACTGAAGCTTTCTTT.

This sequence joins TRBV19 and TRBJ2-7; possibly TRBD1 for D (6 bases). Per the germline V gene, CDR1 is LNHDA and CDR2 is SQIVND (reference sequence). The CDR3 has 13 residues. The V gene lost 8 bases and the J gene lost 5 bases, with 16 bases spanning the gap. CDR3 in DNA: TGTGCCAGTTCAAACAGGGTTCGGGACGAGCAGTACTTC. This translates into CASSNRVRDEQYF.

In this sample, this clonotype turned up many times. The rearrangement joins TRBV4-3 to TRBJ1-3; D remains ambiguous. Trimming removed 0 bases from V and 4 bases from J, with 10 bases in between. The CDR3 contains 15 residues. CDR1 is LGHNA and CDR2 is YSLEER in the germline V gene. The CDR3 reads CASSQDDGRGNTIYF. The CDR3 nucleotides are TGCGCCAGCAGCCAAGATGACGGACGCGGAAACACCATATATTTT.

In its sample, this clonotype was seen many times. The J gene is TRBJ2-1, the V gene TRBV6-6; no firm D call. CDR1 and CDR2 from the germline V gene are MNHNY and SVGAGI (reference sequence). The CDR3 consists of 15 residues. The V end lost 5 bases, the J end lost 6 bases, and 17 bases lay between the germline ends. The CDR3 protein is CASSQTRTTFNEQFF. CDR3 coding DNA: TGTGCCAGCAGTCAGACTCGAACGACCTTCAATGAGCAGTTCTTC.

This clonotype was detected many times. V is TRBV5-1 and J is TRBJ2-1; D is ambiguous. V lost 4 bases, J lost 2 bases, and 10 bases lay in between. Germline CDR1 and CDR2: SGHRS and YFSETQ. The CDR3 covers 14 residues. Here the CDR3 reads CASSHTRPYNEQFF. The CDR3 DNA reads TGCGCCAGCAGCCACACCCGCCCCTACAATGAGCAGTTCTTC. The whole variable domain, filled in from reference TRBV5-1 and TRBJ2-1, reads KAGVTQTPRYLIKTRGQQVTLSCSPISGHRSVSWYQQTPGQGLQFLFEYFSETQRNKGNFPGRFSGRQFSNSRSEMNVSTLELGDSALYLCASSHTRPYNEQFFGPGTRLTVL.

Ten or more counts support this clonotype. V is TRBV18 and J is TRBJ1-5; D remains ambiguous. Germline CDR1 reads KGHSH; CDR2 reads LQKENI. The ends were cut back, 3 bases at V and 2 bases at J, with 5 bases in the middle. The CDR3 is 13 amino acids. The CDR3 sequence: CASSPPGNQPQHF. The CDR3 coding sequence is TGTGCCAGCTCACCTCCCGGCAATCAGCCCCAGCATTTT.

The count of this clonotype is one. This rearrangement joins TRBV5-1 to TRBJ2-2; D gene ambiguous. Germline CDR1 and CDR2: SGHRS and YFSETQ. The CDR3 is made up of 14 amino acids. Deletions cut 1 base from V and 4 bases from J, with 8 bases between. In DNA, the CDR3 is TGCGCCAGCAGCTTGCTAACATCCACCGGGGAGCTGTTTTTT. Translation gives CASSLLTSTGELFF.

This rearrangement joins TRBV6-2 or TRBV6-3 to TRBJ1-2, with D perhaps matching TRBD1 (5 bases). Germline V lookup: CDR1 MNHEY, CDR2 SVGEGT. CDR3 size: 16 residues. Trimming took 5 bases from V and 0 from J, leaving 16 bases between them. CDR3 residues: CASSTRRDKSNYGYTF. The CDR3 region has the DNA TGTGCCAGCAGTACGCGCAGGGATAAATCTAACTATGGCTACACCTTC.

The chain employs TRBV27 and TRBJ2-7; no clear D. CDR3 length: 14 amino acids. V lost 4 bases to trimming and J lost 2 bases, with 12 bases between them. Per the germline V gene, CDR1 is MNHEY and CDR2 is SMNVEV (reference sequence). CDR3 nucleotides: TGTGCCAGCAGTTCCGGTGCGGCTACCTACGAGCAGTACTTC. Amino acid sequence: CASSSGAATYEQYF.

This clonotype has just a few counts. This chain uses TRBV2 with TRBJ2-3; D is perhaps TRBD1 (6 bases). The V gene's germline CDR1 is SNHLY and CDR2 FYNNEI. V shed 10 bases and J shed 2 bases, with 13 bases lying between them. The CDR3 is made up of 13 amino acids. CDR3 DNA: TGTGCCAACAAACAGGGCTTCACAGATACGCAGTATTTT. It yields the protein CANKQGFTDTQYF.

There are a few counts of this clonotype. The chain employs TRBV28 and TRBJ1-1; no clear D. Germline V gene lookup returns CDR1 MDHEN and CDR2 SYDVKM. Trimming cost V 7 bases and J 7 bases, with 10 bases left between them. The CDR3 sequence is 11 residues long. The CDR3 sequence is CASNVGNEAFF. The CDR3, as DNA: TGTGCCAGCAACGTCGGAAATGAAGCTTTCTTT.

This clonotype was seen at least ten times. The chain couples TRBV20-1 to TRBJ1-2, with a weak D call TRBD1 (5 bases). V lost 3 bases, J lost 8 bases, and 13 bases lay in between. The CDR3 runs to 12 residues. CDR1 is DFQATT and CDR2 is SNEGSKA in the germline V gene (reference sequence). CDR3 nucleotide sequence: TGCAGTGCTAGCGTCGGGGGGGACGGCTACACCTTC. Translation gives CSASVGGDGYTF.

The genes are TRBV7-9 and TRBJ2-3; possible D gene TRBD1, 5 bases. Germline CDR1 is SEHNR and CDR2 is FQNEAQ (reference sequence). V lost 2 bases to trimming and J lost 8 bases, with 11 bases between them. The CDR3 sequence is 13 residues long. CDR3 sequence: CASSLQGGGTQYF. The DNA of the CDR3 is TGTGCCAGCAGCTTACAGGGCGGTGGTACGCAGTATTTT.

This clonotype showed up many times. The CDR3 DNA sequence: TGCAGTGCTAGAGACCCTGAGCGGGGGGACACCGGGGAGCTGTTTTTT. Translation: CSARDPERGDTGELFF. V usage is TRBV20-1 and J usage is TRBJ2-2, with TRBD2 matching over 9 bases. The ends lost 0 bases at V and 3 bases at J; junction bases unmatched: 5. Germline V CDR1 and CDR2: DFQATT, SNEGSKA (reference sequence). The CDR3 is 16 amino acids.

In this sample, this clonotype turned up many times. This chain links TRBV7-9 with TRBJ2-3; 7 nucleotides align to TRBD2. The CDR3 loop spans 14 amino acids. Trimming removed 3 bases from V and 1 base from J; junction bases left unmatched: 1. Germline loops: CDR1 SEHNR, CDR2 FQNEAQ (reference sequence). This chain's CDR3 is CASSFAGGTDTQYF. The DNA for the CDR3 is TGTGCCAGCAGCTTTGCGGGGGGCACAGATACGCAGTATTTT. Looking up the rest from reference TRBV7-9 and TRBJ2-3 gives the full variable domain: DTGVSQNPRHKITKRGQNVTFRCDPISEHNRLYWYRQTLGQGPEFLTYFQNEAQLEKSRLLSDRFSAERPKGSFSTLEIQRTEQGDSAMYLCASSFAGGTDTQYFGPGTRLTVL.

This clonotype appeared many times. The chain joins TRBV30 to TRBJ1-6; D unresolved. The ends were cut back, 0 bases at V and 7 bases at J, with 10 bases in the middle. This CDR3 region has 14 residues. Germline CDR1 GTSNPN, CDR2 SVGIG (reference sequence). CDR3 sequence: CAWSVLGMNSPLHF. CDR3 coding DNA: TGTGCCTGGAGTGTATTAGGGATGAATTCACCCCTCCACTTT.

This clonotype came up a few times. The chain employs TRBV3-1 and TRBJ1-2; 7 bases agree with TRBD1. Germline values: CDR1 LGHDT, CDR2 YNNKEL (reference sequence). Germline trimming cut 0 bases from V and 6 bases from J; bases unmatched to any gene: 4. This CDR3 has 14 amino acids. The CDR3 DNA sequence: TGTGCCAGCAGCCAAGATACAGGGGTCGATGGCTACACCTTC. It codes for CASSQDTGVDGYTF.

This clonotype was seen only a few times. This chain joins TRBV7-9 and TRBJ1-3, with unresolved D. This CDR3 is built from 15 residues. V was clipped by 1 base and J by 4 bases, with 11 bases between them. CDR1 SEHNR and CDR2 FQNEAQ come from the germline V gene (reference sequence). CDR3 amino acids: CASSLGLGSGNTIYF. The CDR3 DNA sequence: TGTGCCAGCAGCTTAGGACTGGGATCCGGAAACACCATATATTTT.

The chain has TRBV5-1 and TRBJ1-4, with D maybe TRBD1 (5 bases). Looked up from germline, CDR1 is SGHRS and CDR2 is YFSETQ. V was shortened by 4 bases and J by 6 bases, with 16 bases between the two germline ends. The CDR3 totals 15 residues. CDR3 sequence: CASSNSGTKDEKLFF. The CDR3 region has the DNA TGCGCCAGCAGCAATTCCGGGACGAAGGATGAAAAACTGTTTTTT. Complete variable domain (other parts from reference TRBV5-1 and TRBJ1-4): KAGVTQTPRYLIKTRGQQVTLSCSPISGHRSVSWYQQTPGQGLQFLFEYFSETQRNKGNFPGRFSGRQFSNSRSEMNVSTLELGDSALYLCASSNSGTKDEKLFFGSGTQLSVL.

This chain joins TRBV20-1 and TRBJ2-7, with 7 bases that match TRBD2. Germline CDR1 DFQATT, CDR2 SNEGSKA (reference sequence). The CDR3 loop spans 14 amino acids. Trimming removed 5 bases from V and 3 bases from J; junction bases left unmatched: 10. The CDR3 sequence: CSAPTNRDYYEQYF. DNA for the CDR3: TGCAGTGCTCCAACAAACCGGGACTACTACGAGCAGTACTTC.

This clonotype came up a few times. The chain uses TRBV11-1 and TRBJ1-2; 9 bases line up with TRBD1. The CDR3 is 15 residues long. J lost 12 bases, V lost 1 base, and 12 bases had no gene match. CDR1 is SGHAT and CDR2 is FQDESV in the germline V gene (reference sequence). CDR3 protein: CASSLDPQGQGLHTF. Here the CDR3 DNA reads TGTGCCAGCAGCTTAGATCCTCAGGGACAGGGACTCCACACCTTC.

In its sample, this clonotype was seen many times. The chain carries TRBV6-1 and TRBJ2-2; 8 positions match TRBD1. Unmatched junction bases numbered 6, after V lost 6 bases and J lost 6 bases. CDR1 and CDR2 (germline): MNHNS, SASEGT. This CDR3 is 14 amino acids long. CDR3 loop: CASSNGQGSGELFF. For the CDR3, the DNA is TGTGCCAGCAGCAATGGACAGGGTTCCGGGGAGCTGTTTTTT.

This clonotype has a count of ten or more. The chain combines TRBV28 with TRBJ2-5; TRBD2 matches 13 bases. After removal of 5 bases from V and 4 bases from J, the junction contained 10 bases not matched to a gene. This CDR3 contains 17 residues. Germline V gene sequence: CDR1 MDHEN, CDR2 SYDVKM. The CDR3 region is CASSPWTSGGPGETQYF. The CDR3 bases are TGTGCCAGCAGTCCCTGGACTAGCGGGGGCCCCGGAGAGACCCAGTACTTC. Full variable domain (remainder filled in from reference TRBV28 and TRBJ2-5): DVKVTQSSRYLVKRTGEKVFLECVQDMDHENMFWYRQDPGLGLRLIYFSYDVKMKEKGDIPEGYSVSREKKERFSLILESASTNQTSMYLCASSPWTSGGPGETQYFGPGTRLLVL.